The sequence of this T cell receptor beta chain was determined in a study of blood T cell repertoires in COVID-19. Clones were read by immunoSEQ multiplex PCR, and TCRdb kept only the in-frame ones, dropping some. Here the sample spans 150,000 to 200,000 clones, roughly 83% being singletons. The V gene's germline CDR1 is SQVTM and CDR2 ANQGSEA. Trimming took 4 bases from V and 8 from J; bases not matched to a gene: 6. This CDR3 has 14 residues. V is TRBV29-1 and J is TRBJ2-4; 12 nucleotides line up with TRBD2. This sequence originates from a man between 65 and 85 years old who had been exposed to COVID-19. The sequencing input was PBMCs or T cells enriched from blood (not recorded which). The CDR3 nucleotides read TGCAGCGTTGGAGCTAGCGGGAGGGCCTACATTCAGTACTTC. Translation gives CSVGASGRAYIQYF.